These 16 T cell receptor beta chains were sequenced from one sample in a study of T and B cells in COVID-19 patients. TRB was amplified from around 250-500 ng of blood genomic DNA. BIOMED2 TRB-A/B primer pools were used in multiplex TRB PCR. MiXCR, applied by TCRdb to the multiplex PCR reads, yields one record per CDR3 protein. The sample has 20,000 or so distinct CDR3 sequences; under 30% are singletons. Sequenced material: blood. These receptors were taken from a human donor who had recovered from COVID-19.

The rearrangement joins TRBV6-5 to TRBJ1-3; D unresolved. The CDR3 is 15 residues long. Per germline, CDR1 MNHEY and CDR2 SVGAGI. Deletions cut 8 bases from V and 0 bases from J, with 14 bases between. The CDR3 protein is CASSIGRSSGNTIYF. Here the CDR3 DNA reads TGTGCCAGCTCAATAGGACGGAGCTCTGGAAACACCATATATTTT.

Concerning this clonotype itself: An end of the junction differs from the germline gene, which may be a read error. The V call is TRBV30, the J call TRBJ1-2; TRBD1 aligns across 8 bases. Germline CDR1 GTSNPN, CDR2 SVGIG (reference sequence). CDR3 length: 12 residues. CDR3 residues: CAWSVDSRGLLF. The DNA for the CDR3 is TGTGCCTGGAGTGTAGACTCCAGGGGGCTCCTCTTC. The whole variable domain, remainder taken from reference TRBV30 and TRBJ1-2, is SQTIHQWPATLVQPVGSPLSLECTVEGTSNPNLYWYRQAAGRGLQLLFYSVGIGQISSEVPQNLSASRPQDRQFILSSKKLLLSDSGFYLCAWSVDSRGLLFGSGTRLTVV.

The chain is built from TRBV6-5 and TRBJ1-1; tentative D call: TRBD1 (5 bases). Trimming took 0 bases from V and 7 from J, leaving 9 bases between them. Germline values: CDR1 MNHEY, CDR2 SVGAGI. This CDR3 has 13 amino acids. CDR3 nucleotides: TGTGCCAGCAGTTACTCGCCCGACAGTGAAGCTTTCTTT. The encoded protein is CASSYSPDSEAFF.

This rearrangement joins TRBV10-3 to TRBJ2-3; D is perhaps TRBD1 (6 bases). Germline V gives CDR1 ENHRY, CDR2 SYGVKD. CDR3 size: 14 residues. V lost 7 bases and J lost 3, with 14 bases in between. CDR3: CAIKPGVGTDTQYF. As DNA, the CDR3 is TGTGCCATCAAACCAGGGGTTGGGACAGATACGCAGTATTTT.

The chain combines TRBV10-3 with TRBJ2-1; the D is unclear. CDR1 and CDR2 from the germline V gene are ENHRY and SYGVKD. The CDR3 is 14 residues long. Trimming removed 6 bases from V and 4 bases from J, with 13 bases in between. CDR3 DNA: TGTGCCATCAGAGCCTCCGTGGGGTACAATGAGCAGTTCTTC. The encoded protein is CAIRASVGYNEQFF.

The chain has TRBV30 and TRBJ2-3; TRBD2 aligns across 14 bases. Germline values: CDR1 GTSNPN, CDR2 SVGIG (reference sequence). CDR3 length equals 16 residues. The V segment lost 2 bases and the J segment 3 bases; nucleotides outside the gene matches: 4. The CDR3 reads CAWSRLAGGGTDTQYF. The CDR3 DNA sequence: TGTGCCTGGAGTAGACTAGCGGGAGGGGGGACAGATACGCAGTATTTT.

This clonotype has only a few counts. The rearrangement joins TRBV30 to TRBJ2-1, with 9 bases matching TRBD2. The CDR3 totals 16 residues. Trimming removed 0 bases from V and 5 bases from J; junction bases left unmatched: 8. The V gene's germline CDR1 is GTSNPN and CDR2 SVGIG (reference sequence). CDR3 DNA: TGTGCCTGGAGTGTACTCCTAGCGGGGTCCCACAATGAGCAGTTCTTC. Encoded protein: CAWSVLLAGSHNEQFF.

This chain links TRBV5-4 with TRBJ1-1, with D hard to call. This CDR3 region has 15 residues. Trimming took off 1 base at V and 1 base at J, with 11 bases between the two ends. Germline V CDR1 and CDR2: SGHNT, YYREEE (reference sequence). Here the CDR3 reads CASSLTGVRNTEAFF. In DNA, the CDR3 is TGTGCCAGCAGCTTGACTGGGGTGAGGAACACTGAAGCTTTCTTT.

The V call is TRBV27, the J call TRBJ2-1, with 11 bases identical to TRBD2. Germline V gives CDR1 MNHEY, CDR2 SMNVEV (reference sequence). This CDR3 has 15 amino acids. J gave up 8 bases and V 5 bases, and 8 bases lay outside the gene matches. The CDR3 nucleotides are TGTGCCAGCAGTCCCCCTAGCGGGGGGAGCGATGAGCAGTTCTTC. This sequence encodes CASSPPSGGSDEQFF.

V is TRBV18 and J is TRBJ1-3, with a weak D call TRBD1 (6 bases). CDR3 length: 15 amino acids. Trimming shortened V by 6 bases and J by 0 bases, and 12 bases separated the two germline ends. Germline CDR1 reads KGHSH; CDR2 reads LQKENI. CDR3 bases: TGTGCCAGCTCCCTCGACAGGTCCTCTGGAAACACCATATATTTT. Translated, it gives CASSLDRSSGNTIYF.

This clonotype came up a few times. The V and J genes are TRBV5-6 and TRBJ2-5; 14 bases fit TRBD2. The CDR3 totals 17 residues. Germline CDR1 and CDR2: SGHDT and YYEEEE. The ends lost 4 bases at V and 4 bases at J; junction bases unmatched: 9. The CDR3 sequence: CASSPTVGLAGVETQYF. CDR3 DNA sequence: TGTGCCAGCAGCCCCACGGTGGGACTAGCGGGAGTAGAGACCCAGTACTTC.

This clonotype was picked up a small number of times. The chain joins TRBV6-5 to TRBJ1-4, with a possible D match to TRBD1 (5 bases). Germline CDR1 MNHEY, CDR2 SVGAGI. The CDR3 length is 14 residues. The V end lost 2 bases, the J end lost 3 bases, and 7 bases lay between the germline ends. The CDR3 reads CASSYGGANEKLFF. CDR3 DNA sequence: TGTGCCAGCAGTTACGGGGGTGCTAATGAAAAACTGTTTTTT.

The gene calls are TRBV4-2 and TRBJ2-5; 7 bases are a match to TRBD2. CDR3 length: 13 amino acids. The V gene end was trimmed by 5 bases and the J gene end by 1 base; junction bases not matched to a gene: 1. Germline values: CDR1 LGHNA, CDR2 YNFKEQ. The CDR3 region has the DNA TGTGCCAGCAGCGGGGGGGTCCAAGAGACCCAGTACTTC. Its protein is CASSGGVQETQYF.

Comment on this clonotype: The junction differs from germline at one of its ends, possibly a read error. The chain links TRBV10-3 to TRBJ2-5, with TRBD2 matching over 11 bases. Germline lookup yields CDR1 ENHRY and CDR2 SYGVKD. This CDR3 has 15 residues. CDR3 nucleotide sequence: TGTGCCATCAGTCGACTAGCGGGGCAACAAGAGACCAAGTACTTC. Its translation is CAISRLAGQQETKYF.

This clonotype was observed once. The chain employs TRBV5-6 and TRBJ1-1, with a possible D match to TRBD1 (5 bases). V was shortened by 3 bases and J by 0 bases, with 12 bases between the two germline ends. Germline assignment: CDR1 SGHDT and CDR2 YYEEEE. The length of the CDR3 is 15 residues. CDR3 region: CASSWDGKMNTEAFF. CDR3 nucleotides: TGTGCCAGCAGCTGGGACGGGAAAATGAACACTGAAGCTTTCTTT.

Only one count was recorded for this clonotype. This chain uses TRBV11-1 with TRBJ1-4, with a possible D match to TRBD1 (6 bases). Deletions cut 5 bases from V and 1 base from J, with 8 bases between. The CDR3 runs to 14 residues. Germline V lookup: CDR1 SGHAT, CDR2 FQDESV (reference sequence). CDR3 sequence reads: CASSAGVTNEKLFF. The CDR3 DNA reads TGTGCCAGCAGCGCAGGGGTAACTAATGAAAAACTGTTTTTT.